Listed below are T cell receptor beta chains from one sample, sequenced in a study of identical twins. A single record per CDR3 protein comes from TCRdb applying MiXCR to the 5' RACE reads. The sample has some 1,700,000 distinct CDR3 sequences; around 33% are singletons. The specimen sequenced was cord blood. These receptor sequences come from a newborn girl in good health. Each CDR3 is given with its conserved first and last residue. Fields, in order: J gene, V gene, clone size, D gene, CDR3 protein, CDR3 DNA. A D gene is named only where the DNA matches it firmly. Rows may omit the clone size; those that give it use once, few, many or a size class.

TRBJ2-7 TRBV4-1 NA NA CASSQGPPGHEQYF TGCGCCAGCAGCCAAGGGCCCCCGGGCCACGAGCAGTACTTC
TRBJ2-2 TRBV5-1 NA NA CASSLASAITGLFF TGCGCCAGCAGCTTGGCTAGCGCCATTACCGGGCTGTTTTTT
TRBJ1-2 TRBV6-6 few NA CASSYPKGTERGYTF TGTGCCAGCAGTTACCCTAAAGGGACCGAGAGGGGCTACACCTTC
TRBJ1-2 TRBV10-3 NA TRBD1 CAISGLGQGGGYTF TGTGCCATCAGTGGGCTCGGACAGGGAGGTGGCTACACCTTC
TRBJ1-2 TRBV28 few NA CASSLPPWTDYGYTF TGTGCCAGCAGTCTTCCTCCTTGGACAGACTATGGCTACACCTTC
TRBJ2-7 TRBV6-1 NA TRBD2 CASRERLAGTYEQYF TGTGCCAGCAGGGAGCGACTAGCGGGGACCTACGAGCAGTACTTC
TRBJ1-2 TRBV25-1 NA TRBD1 CASSPPTGAPFYGYTF TGTGCCAGCAGTCCCCCGACAGGGGCCCCCTTCTATGGCTACACCTTC
TRBJ1-5 TRBV20-1 NA NA CSARNKEPQHF TGCAGTGCTAGGAATAAGGAGCCCCAGCATTTT
TRBJ1-2 TRBV3-1 NA NA CASSQVGARSGYTF TGTGCCAGCAGCCAAGTGGGGGCCAGGAGTGGCTACACCTTC
TRBJ2-2 TRBV5-1 NA NA CASSLGRTRTGELFF TGCGCCAGCAGCTTGGGACGGACTCGCACCGGGGAGCTGTTTTTT
TRBJ2-7 TRBV9 NA NA CASSVGGGVPSYEQYF TGTGCCAGCAGCGTAGGAGGGGGAGTTCCCTCCTACGAGCAGTACTTC
TRBJ2-3 TRBV5-5 NA NA CASSFGAVDTQYF TGTGCCAGCAGCTTCGGGGCCGTAGATACGCAGTATTTT
TRBJ2-5 TRBV7-2 few TRBD1 CASSENRQGKKETQYF TGTGCCAGCAGCGAAAACCGACAGGGGAAAAAAGAGACCCAGTACTTC
TRBJ1-6 TRBV20-1 NA NA CSARWRGPNSPLHF TGCAGTGCTAGATGGCGGGGGCCCAATTCACCCCTCCACTTT
TRBJ2-5 TRBV12-3/TRBV12-4 many NA CASSYWGTAIQETQYF TGTGCCAGCAGTTATTGGGGCACAGCGATACAAGAGACCCAGTACTTC
TRBJ2-7 TRBV11-2 NA NA CASSLIGRGAYEQYF TGTGCCAGCAGCTTAATCGGGCGGGGAGCCTACGAGCAGTACTTC
TRBJ1-1 TRBV18 NA NA CASSPPFREMNTEAFF TGTGCCAGCTCACCACCGTTCAGGGAGATGAACACTGAAGCTTTCTTT
TRBJ1-5 TRBV6-1 NA NA CASRPLRGANNQPQHF TGTGCCAGCAGGCCGCTGCGGGGGGCGAACAATCAGCCCCAGCATTTT
TRBJ2-7 TRBV7-9 few TRBD2 CASSLGLAGAHYEQYF TGTGCCAGCAGCTTAGGACTAGCGGGTGCTCACTACGAGCAGTACTTC
TRBJ2-5 TRBV3-1 NA NA CASSQDNGPGTQYF TGTGCCAGCAGCCAAGATAATGGCCCGGGGACCCAGTACTTC
TRBJ1-2 TRBV12-3/TRBV12-4 NA NA CASARTEHYGYTF TGTGCCAGCGCAAGGACAGAACACTATGGCTACACCTTC
TRBJ2-5 TRBV24-1 NA TRBD1 CATSEPDRGGQETQYF TGTGCCACCAGTGAACCTGACAGGGGGGGGCAAGAGACCCAGTACTTC
TRBJ2-5 TRBV28 NA NA CASSFFRRNLGNEQYF TGTGCCAGCAGTTTTTTCCGGCGGAACCTGGGGAATGAGCAGTACTTC
TRBJ1-2 TRBV2 NA TRBD1 CASRRGGTAANYGYTF TGTGCCAGCAGAAGAGGTGGGACAGCTGCTAACTATGGCTACACCTTC
TRBJ2-3 TRBV4-2 many NA CASSQDPLGGGDTQYF TGTGCCAGCAGCCAAGATCCTTTGGGCGGCGGGGATACGCAGTATTTT
TRBJ1-2 TRBV4-2 NA NA CASSQNPGAGGYTF TGTGCCAGCAGCCAAAATCCGGGGGCAGGGGGCTACACCTTC
TRBJ1-2 TRBV4-2 many NA CASSQDLVGSGDYGYTF TGTGCCAGCAGCCAAGATTTGGTCGGGTCAGGGGACTATGGCTACACCTTC
TRBJ2-7 TRBV20-1 NA NA CSAIGQHYEQYF TGCAGTGCTATTGGACAGCACTACGAGCAGTACTTC
TRBJ2-3 TRBV10-3 few NA CATDPGTLRTDTQYF TGTGCCACCGATCCCGGGACTTTGAGGACAGATACGCAGTATTTT